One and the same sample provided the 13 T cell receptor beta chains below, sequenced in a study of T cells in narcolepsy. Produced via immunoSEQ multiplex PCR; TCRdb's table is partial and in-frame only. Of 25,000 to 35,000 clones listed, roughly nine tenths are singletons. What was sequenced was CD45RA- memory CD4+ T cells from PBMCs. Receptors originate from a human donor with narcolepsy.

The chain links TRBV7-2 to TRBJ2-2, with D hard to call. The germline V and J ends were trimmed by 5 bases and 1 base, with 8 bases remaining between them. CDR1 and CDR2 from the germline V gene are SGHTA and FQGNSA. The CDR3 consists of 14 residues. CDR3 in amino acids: CASSPQGNTGELFF. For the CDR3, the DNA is TGTGCCAGCAGCCCACAAGGGAACACCGGGGAGCTGTTTTTT.

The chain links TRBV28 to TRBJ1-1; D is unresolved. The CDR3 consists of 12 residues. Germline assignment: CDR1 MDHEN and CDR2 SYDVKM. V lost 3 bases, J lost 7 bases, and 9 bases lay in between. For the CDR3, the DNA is TGTGCCAGCAGTTTGTCCCGGGGTGAAGCTTTCTTT. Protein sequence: CASSLSRGEAFF.

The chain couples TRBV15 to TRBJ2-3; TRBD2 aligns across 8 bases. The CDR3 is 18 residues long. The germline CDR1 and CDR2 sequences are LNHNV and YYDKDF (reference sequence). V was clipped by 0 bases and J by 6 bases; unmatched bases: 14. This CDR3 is CATSRDGRTSRTKDTQYF. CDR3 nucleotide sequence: TGTGCCACCAGCAGAGATGGGAGGACTAGCCGGACTAAGGATACGCAGTATTTT. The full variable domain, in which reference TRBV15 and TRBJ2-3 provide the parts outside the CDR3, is DAMVIQNPRYQVTQFGKPVTLSCSQTLNHNVMYWYQQKSSQAPKLLFHYYDKDFNNEADTPDNFQSRRPNTSFCFLDIRSPGLGDTAMYLCATSRDGRTSRTKDTQYFGPGTRLTVL.

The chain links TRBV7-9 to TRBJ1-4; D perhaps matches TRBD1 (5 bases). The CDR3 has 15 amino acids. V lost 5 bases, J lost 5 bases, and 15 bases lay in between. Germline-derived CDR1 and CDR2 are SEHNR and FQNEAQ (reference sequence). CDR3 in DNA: TGTGCCAGCAGCGGACAAGGACACTCCAATGAAAAACTGTTTTTT. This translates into CASSGQGHSNEKLFF.

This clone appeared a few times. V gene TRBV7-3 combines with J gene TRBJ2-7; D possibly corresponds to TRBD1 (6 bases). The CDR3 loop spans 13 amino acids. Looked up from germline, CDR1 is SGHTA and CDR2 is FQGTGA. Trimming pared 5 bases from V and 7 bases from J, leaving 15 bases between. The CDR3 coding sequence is TGTGCCAGCAGCCTCCTGACAGGCGGTGAGCAGTACTTC. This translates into CASSLLTGGEQYF.

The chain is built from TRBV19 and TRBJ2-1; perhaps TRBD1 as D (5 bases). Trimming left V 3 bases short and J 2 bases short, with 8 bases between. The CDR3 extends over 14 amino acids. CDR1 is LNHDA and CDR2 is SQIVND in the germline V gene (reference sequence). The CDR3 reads CASSMAGPYNEQFF. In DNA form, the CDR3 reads TGTGCCAGTAGTATGGCAGGGCCCTACAATGAGCAGTTCTTC.

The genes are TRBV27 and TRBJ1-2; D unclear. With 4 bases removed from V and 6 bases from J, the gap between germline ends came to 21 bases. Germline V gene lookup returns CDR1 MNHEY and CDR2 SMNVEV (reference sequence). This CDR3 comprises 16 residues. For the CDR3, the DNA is TGTGCCAGCAGTTCACGACTCCCGGGTTCCTCTAATGGCTACACCTTC. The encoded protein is CASSSRLPGSSNGYTF.

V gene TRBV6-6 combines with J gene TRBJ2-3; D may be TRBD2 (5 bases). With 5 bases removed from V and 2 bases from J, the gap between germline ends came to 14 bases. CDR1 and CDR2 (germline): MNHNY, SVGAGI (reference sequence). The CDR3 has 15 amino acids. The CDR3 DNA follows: TGTGCCAGCAGTCGCTTTGGACTCTACACAGATACGCAGTATTTT. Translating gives CASSRFGLYTDTQYF.

DNA of the CDR3: TGCAGCGTTACCATACGAAAGAGAGAGACCCAGTACTTC. As protein: CSVTIRKRETQYF. The rearrangement links TRBV29-1 to TRBJ2-5; D is undetermined. V was shortened by 5 bases and J by 4 bases, with 14 bases between the two germline ends. CDR1 and CDR2 from the germline V gene are SQVTM and ANQGSEA. The CDR3 totals 13 residues.

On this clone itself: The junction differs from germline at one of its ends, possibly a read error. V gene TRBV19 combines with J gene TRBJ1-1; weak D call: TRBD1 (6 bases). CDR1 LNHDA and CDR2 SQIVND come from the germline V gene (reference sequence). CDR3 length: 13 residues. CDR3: CANSIEGGTEAFF. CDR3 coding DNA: TGTGCCAATAGTATCGAAGGGGGCACTGAAGCTTTCTTT.

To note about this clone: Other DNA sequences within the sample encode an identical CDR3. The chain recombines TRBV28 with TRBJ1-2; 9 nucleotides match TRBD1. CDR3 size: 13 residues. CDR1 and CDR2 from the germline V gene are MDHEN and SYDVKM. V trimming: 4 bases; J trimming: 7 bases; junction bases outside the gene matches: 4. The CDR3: CASSSTGGFGYTF. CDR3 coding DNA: TGTGCCAGCAGTTCGACAGGGGGTTTTGGCTACACCTTC.

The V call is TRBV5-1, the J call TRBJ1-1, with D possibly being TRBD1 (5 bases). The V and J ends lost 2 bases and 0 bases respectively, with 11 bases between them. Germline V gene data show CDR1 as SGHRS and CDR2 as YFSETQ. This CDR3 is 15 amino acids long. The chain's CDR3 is CASSFGQGLNTEAFF. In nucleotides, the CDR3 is TGCGCCAGCAGCTTTGGGCAGGGATTGAACACTGAAGCTTTCTTT.

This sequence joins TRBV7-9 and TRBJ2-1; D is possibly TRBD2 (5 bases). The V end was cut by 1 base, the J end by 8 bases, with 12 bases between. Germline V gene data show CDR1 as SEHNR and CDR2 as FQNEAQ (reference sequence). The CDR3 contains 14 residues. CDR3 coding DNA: TGTGCCAGCAGCTTAGACGGGGTGGAGGATGAGCAGTTCTTC. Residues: CASSLDGVEDEQFF.